The 24 T cell receptor beta chains below all came from one sample that was sequenced in a study of cytomegalovirus exposure and HLA in healthy donors. Researchers ran the PCR with 60 Vbeta and 13 Jbeta primers. Only in-frame clones appear in the TCRdb table, and some are missing; sequencing was by immunoSEQ multiplex PCR. Its table lists approximately 170,000 clones. The sequenced material came from PBMCs. These receptors were collected from a woman younger than 35 in good health and CMV-seropositive.

This chain connects TRBV6-5 to TRBJ2-1; 12 bases fit TRBD2. This CDR3 contains 15 residues. The trim removed 7 bases at V and 5 bases at J, leaving 6 bases unmatched. Germline V CDR1 and CDR2: MNHEY, SVGAGI. This CDR3 reads CASTPRLAGDNEQFF. The CDR3 nucleotides are TGTGCCAGCACCCCCCGACTAGCGGGGGACAATGAGCAGTTCTTC.

V gene TRBV2 combines with J gene TRBJ2-3, with TRBD1 matching 7 bases. The CDR3 has 15 residues. Trimming cost V 4 bases and J 1 base; bases outside gene matches: 5. Germline V CDR1 and CDR2: SNHLY, FYNNEI. CDR3 coding DNA: TGTGCCAGCAGTGTAGTTACAGGGGGCACAGATACGCAGTATTTT. Protein product: CASSVVTGGTDTQYF. Together with reference TRBV2 and TRBJ2-3, the CDR3 gives the full variable domain: EPEVTQTPSHQVTQMGQEVILRCVPISNHLYFYWYRQILGQKVEFLVSFYNNEISEKSEIFDDQFSVERPDGSNFTLKIRSTKLEDSAMYFCASSVVTGGTDTQYFGPGTRLTVL.

The J gene is TRBJ1-1, the V gene TRBV12-5; D is perhaps TRBD1 (5 bases). The CDR3 has 14 residues. Germline CDR1 LGHNT, CDR2 FRNRAP. V lost 6 bases, J lost 3 bases, and 14 bases lay in between. The CDR3 region has the DNA TGTGCTAGTGGCCCGGCGGGGGGGGACACTGAAGCTTTCTTT. As protein: CASGPAGGDTEAFF.

The rearrangement uses TRBV7-9 and TRBJ2-7; D not certain. The CDR3 is 15 amino acids. Germline-derived CDR1 and CDR2 are SEHNR and FQNEAQ (reference sequence). V was trimmed by 5 bases and J by 4 bases, leaving 18 bases between them. This CDR3 is CASSQLTDFKYEQYF. In DNA form, the CDR3 reads TGTGCCAGCAGCCAATTAACTGACTTTAAATACGAGCAGTACTTC.

The J gene is TRBJ2-1, the V gene TRBV15; 8 bases align to TRBD2. J gave up 6 bases and V 8 bases, and 9 bases lay outside the gene matches. The CDR3 sequence is 14 residues long. CDR1 and CDR2 from the germline V gene are LNHNV and YYDKDF (reference sequence). CDR3 DNA: TGTGCCACCGGCCGGGAGGGCCCAGGCAATGAGCAGTTCTTC. Encoded protein: CATGREGPGNEQFF.

The chain recombines TRBV19 with TRBJ2-3; possibly TRBD2 for D (6 bases). This CDR3 has 16 residues. Germline CDR1 LNHDA, CDR2 SQIVND (reference sequence). V was trimmed by 5 bases and J by 2 bases, leaving 17 bases between them. DNA for the CDR3: TGTGCCAGTAGTGGGCGGGACCCACTTAACACAGATACGCAGTATTTT. It yields the protein CASSGRDPLNTDTQYF.

CDR3 loop: CASSSPIGRSGHQNNNEQFF. The CDR3 DNA is TGTGCCAGCAGCTCCCCAATCGGTCGATCGGGACACCAAAATAACAATGAGCAGTTCTTC. This sequence joins TRBV7-8 and TRBJ2-1; D may be TRBD1 (6 bases). Germline CDR1 SGHVS, CDR2 FQNEAQ. CDR3 length equals 20 residues. Trimming shortened V by 4 bases and J by 5 bases, and 30 bases separated the two germline ends.

This rearrangement joins TRBV11-1 to TRBJ2-3; 9 bases are shared with TRBD1. The CDR3 runs 16 residues. Germline-derived CDR1 and CDR2 are SGHAT and FQDESV (reference sequence). J was trimmed by 2 bases and V by 5 bases; bases with no gene match: 8. CDR3 protein: CASSPRTGVHTDTQYF. The CDR3 nucleotides read TGTGCCAGCAGCCCGAGGACAGGGGTCCACACAGATACGCAGTATTTT.

J is TRBJ2-3 and V is TRBV5-1; 9 nucleotides line up with TRBD1. V was pared by 1 base and J by 3 bases, with 6 bases of the junction left unmatched. Germline assignment: CDR1 SGHRS and CDR2 YFSETQ. The CDR3 length is 16 residues. The CDR3 reads CASSLLDRGMTDTQYF. CDR3 in DNA: TGCGCCAGCAGCTTGTTAGACAGGGGGATGACAGATACGCAGTATTTT.

The V and J genes are TRBV29-1 and TRBJ1-1; no clear D. The V gene's germline CDR1 is SQVTM and CDR2 ANQGSEA. The CDR3 covers 13 residues. V lost 4 bases to trimming and J lost 0 bases, with 9 bases between them. The CDR3 spells CSVAHLMNTEAFF. The CDR3 coding sequence is TGCAGCGTTGCACACCTCATGAACACTGAAGCTTTCTTT.

The chain is built from TRBV7-2 and TRBJ2-5; TRBD2 might be the D (6 bases). The CDR3 is made up of 14 amino acids. Germline CDR1 and CDR2: SGHTA and FQGNSA. V lost 5 bases, J lost 1 base, and 11 bases lay in between. CDR3: CASSPGLRQETQYF. Written as DNA, the CDR3 is TGTGCCAGCAGCCCGGGACTCCGCCAAGAGACCCAGTACTTC.

This chain links TRBV29-1 with TRBJ1-2; D is possibly TRBD1 (5 bases). V lost 4 bases and J lost 4, with 10 bases in between. Per germline, CDR1 SQVTM and CDR2 ANQGSEA. The CDR3 has 12 amino acids. The CDR3 DNA reads as TGCAGCGTTGGGGGGGTTGCCTATGGCTACACCTTC. The encoded protein is CSVGGVAYGYTF.

This sequence joins TRBV5-6 and TRBJ2-3, with D uncertain. Trimming removed 0 bases from V and 1 base from J, with 3 bases in between. CDR3 length: 13 amino acids. Germline CDR1 and CDR2: SGHDT and YYEEEE. The CDR3 nucleotides read TGTGCCAGCAGCTTGGTCGGCACAGATACGCAGTATTTT. Translating gives CASSLVGTDTQYF.

The rearrangement links TRBV6-1 to TRBJ1-1, with D uncertain. Per the germline V gene, CDR1 is MNHNS and CDR2 is SASEGT. The CDR3 spans 13 residues. V gave up 5 bases and J gave up 1 base, with 8 bases separating them. CDR3 region: CASSILQNTEAFF. The CDR3 DNA reads as TGTGCCAGCAGTATACTACAGAACACTGAAGCTTTCTTT.

The rearrangement uses TRBV9 and TRBJ1-1; D ambiguous. The CDR3 totals 12 residues. Trimming left V 4 bases short and J 8 bases short, with 12 bases between. Looked up from germline, CDR1 is SGDLS and CDR2 is YYNGEE. The CDR3 loop reads CASSSKPGEAFF. In nucleotides, the CDR3 is TGTGCCAGCAGCTCCAAGCCGGGAGAAGCTTTCTTT. Full variable domain (outside the CDR3, taken from reference TRBV9 and TRBJ1-1): DSGVTQTPKHLITATGQRVTLRCSPRSGDLSVYWYQQSLDQGLQFLIQYYNGEERAKGNILERFSAQQFPDLHSELNLSSLELGDSALYFCASSSKPGEAFFGQGTRLTVV.

This sequence joins TRBV12-5 and TRBJ1-1; D uncertain. The CDR3 extends over 12 amino acids. Per the germline V gene, CDR1 is LGHNT and CDR2 is FRNRAP. Trimming cost V 6 bases and J 3 bases, with 8 bases left between them. The CDR3 reads CASGQPYTEAFF. Here the CDR3 DNA reads TGTGCTAGTGGACAGCCGTACACTGAAGCTTTCTTT.

Regarding this clone: The sample contains more than one DNA sequence encoding this CDR3. The chain is built from TRBV4-3 and TRBJ1-2; no clear D gene. The CDR3 is 13 residues long. Germline-derived CDR1 and CDR2 are LGHNA and YSLEER. Trimming pared 0 bases from V and 5 bases from J, leaving 7 bases between. DNA of the CDR3: TGCGCCAGCAGCCAAGATGTTCGGTATGGCTACACCTTC. It is translated as CASSQDVRYGYTF.

V usage is TRBV6-6 and J usage is TRBJ2-3, with 7 bases matching TRBD2. J lost 2 bases, V lost 2 bases, and 7 bases had no gene match. The CDR3 is 16 amino acids. Germline V gene lookup returns CDR1 MNHNY and CDR2 SVGAGI (reference sequence). The CDR3: CASSYGLAVFTDTQYF. CDR3 bases: TGTGCCAGCAGTTACGGGCTAGCGGTATTCACAGATACGCAGTATTTT.

This rearrangement joins TRBV9 to TRBJ2-6, with D perhaps TRBD1 (6 bases). This CDR3 spans 16 amino acids. Trimming left V 4 bases short and J 2 bases short, with 13 bases between. The germline gives CDR1 SGDLS, CDR2 YYNGEE. CDR3 nucleotide sequence: TGTGCCAGCAGCTACGTAGGGGACACTGGGGCCAACGTCCTGACTTTC. Protein sequence: CASSYVGDTGANVLTF.

The chain couples TRBV5-5 to TRBJ1-5; D gene unclear. There are 14 residues in the CDR3. V was shortened by 0 bases and J by 3 bases, with 7 bases between the two germline ends. In germline, CDR1 is SGHKS, CDR2 YYEKEE (reference sequence). CDR3 nucleotide sequence: TGTGCCAGCAGCTTGGACCAGATCAATCAGCCCCAGCATTTT. Protein sequence: CASSLDQINQPQHF.

On this clone: Germline and junction disagree at one end, which may indicate a read error. This chain connects TRBV2 to TRBJ1-6; D is possibly TRBD1 (5 bases). This CDR3 contains 13 residues. CDR1 and CDR2 (germline): SNHLY, FYNNEI. This CDR3 reads CASSKSRGSPLHF. Here the CDR3 DNA reads TGTGCCAGCAGTAAGAGTAGGGGCTCACCCCTCCATTTT.

The rearrangement links TRBV7-9 to TRBJ2-7; 11 nucleotides match TRBD2. Germline V gives CDR1 SEHNR, CDR2 FQNEAQ (reference sequence). Trimming removed 2 bases from V and 1 base from J; junction bases left unmatched: 10. This CDR3 comprises 18 residues. CDR3 DNA sequence: TGTGCCAGCAGCTTAAAGGGGGGGGGACTAGCGGTATCCTACGAGCAGTACTTC. Translation: CASSLKGGGLAVSYEQYF. The full variable domain, rest sourced from reference TRBV7-9 and TRBJ2-7, is DTGVSQNPRHKITKRGQNVTFRCDPISEHNRLYWYRQTLGQGPEFLTYFQNEAQLEKSRLLSDRFSAERPKGSFSTLEIQRTEQGDSAMYLCASSLKGGGLAVSYEQYFGPGTRLTVT.

The rearrangement links TRBV27 to TRBJ1-5; no reliable D call. CDR3 size: 13 residues. Trimming stripped 3 bases from V and 4 bases from J, with 7 bases between. Germline loops: CDR1 MNHEY, CDR2 SMNVEV (reference sequence). The CDR3: CASSFSVNQPQHF. The CDR3 coding sequence is TGTGCCAGCAGTTTCTCCGTGAATCAGCCCCAGCATTTT.

The CDR3: CASSLRTGTYEQYF. CDR3 coding DNA: TGTGCCAGCAGCTTAAGGACAGGGACGTACGAGCAGTACTTC. The chain couples TRBV5-8 to TRBJ2-7, with TRBD1 matching 8 bases. V lost 2 bases, J lost 4 bases, and 5 bases stayed unmatched. Germline loops: CDR1 SGHTS, CDR2 YDEGEE. The CDR3 runs 14 residues. The complete variable domain, with remaining parts taken from reference TRBV5-8 and TRBJ2-7, reads EAGVTQSPTHLIKTRGQQATLRCSPISGHTSVYWYQQALGLGLQFLLWYDEGEERNRGNFPPRFSGRQFPNYSSELNVNALELEDSALYLCASSLRTGTYEQYFGPGTRLTVT.